The rows below give T cell receptor beta chains drawn from one sample of a study of blood T cells in healthy people across ages. TCRdb reprocessed the 5' RACE reads via MiXCR and lists one record per CDR3 protein. The table lists roughly 860,000 distinct CDR3 sequences, approximately 67% of them singletons. The sequenced sample consisted of blood. All receptors derive from a man aged 25 to 45 in good health. Both conserved end residues are trimmed from each CDR3.

V gene	CDR3 length	CDR3 protein
TRBV6-5	15	ASSYSHPATPYNEQF
TRBV24-1	13	ATSEAGQGVDTQY
TRBV20-1	11	SASASGGYEQY
TRBV4-1	14	ASSPLDRGDTGELF
TRBV11-2	15	ASSLAGDRLFYNEQF
TRBV7-7	12	ASSPTGFQETQY
TRBV12-3/TRBV12-4	11	ASSPKINQPQH
TRBV9	13	ASSATGGLTGELF
TRBV10-3	13	AISERDRESDTQY
TRBV10-3	13	AISDALARVGTQY
TRBV9	13	ASSAGGALYNEQF
TRBV12-3/TRBV12-4	15	ASSLSPGRVPADTQY
TRBV6-2/TRBV6-3	11	ASSYGTGYEQY
TRBV3-1	14	ASSQGLFSQQETQC
TRBV4-2	15	ASSQATGTGDQGTQY
TRBV29-1	10	SDFDRSYGYT
TRBV25-1	12	ASSGQGKRTEAF
TRBV20-1	13	SAGGWTGDSYEQY
TRBV2	10	ASGEGIDEQY
TRBV28	12	ASNAGTYTGELF
TRBV29-1	11	SAGGGENTEAF
TRBV7-2	14	ASSLRDARRTDTQY
TRBV5-1	13	ASSLGSREVNEQF
TRBV28	12	ASTGRGTQETQY
TRBV7-9	12	AGSQGQTTGELF
TRBV20-1	13	SAKRLAGLGGELF
TRBV15	12	ATSNRQGGYEQY
TRBV27	13	ASSKPGQGFSPLH
TRBV27	14	ASSSGFEESNYGYT
TRBV5-1	13	ASRGQFSSYNEQF
TRBV12-3/TRBV12-4	10	ASGGPVWGYT
TRBV7-2	13	ASSSPGAMFYKQY
TRBV7-2	9	ACVRENIQY
TRBV20-1	12	SATYRGPADTQY
TRBV6-5	12	ASSSRDRWDGYT
TRBV7-2	13	ASSLDVSSGYEQY
TRBV12-3/TRBV12-4	15	ASSLSPGTLNTGELF
TRBV3-1	13	ASRLTGSSWYEQY
TRBV24-1	10	TTGDSPYEQY
TRBV9	12	ASSARGRTDTQY
TRBV29-1	11	SVPGWGVPEAF
TRBV2	11	ASSGDHSYEQY